This TCR beta chain was recovered during a study of T cell clones after liver transplantation. Study background: Third-party-reactive TCRbeta sequences from pre-transplant mixed lymphocyte reactions served as antigen-independent comparators. Tolerant meant at least one year fully off immunosuppression without liver enzymes above twice normal.

The CDR3 extends over 15 amino acids. J was trimmed by 4 bases and V by 8 bases; bases with no gene match: 12. CDR1 MNHEY and CDR2 SVGAGI come from the germline V gene. Profiled with immunoSEQ multiplex PCR; TCRdb holds only in-frame clones, not every one. This table holds around 19,000 clones, approximately 89% found once. Thawed unstimulated PBMCs were FACS-sorted by CD3, CD4 and CD8 into two populations. The starting material was CD8+ T cells from blood, obtained before liver transplant. This receptor was obtained from a human donor who received a liver transplant. The genes are TRBV6-5 and TRBJ2-3, with 7 nucleotides matching TRBD2. The CDR3 spells CASRYGEGSPDTQYF. The CDR3 region has the DNA TGTGCCAGCCGATACGGGGAGGGGAGCCCAGATACGCAGTATTTT.